The 2 T cell receptor beta chains presented below share a single source sample, sequenced in a study of blood T cells in healthy people across ages. Primed by a sample-barcoded 5' primer and a J-beta primer mix, a second PCR proceeded for 7 to 11 cycles. TCRdb fed the 5' RACE reads into MiXCR, producing one record per CDR3 protein. The sample contains 550,000 to 750,000 distinct CDR3 sequences, around 21% of which appear only once. The sample consisted of blood. These receptors were obtained from a man in his 70s in good health.

The V call is TRBV29-1, the J call TRBJ2-3, with D unclear. CDR1 and CDR2 (germline): SQVTM, ANQGSEA. This CDR3 spans 12 amino acids. The V and J ends lost 7 bases and 8 bases respectively, with 16 bases between them. The CDR3 sequence: CSAILEQATQYF. In nucleotides, the CDR3 is TGCAGCGCCATTTTGGAGCAGGCTACGCAGTATTTT.

The chain has TRBV6-6 and TRBJ2-1, with TRBD1 matching over 10 bases. The J call may be mistaken, given a closer DNA end match to TRBJ2-7. The CDR3 contains 15 residues. Germline V gene sequence: CDR1 MNHNY, CDR2 SVGAGI (reference sequence). CDR3: CASNSGTGEVYEQYF. The CDR3 nucleotides read TGTGCCAGCAACAGCGGGACAGGGGAGGTCTACGAGCAGTACTTC.